What follows are 22 T cell receptor beta chains derived from one specimen sequenced in a study of cytomegalovirus exposure and HLA in healthy donors (TCRdb year 2017). Library creation used the immunoSEQ multiplex PCR assay. For the multiplex PCR, a mixture combining 60 forward primers for TCR Vbeta segments and 13 reverse primers for TCR Jbeta segments was used. TCRdb took this table from immuneACCESS and kept in-frame rearrangements with V and J called. Such tables lack part of the clones; where checked against another copy, unresolved V genes explain under half of the gap, and the rest is unexplained. The sample table lists 100,000 to 150,000 clones, around 78% of them with a count of one. Clones ranked in the top ten supply approximately 1.7% of the sample. The specimen sequenced was PBMCs. These receptors were obtained from a middle-aged woman in good health and CMV-seronegative.

The V and J genes are TRBV9 and TRBJ2-1, with TRBD1 identical over 8 bases. CDR1 and CDR2 (germline): SGDLS, YYNGEE. This CDR3 is built from 16 residues. J lost 8 bases, V lost 4 bases, and 14 bases had no gene match. The CDR3 DNA reads as TGTGCCAGCAGCCCCCGGACAGGGCTTGAGTTGGATGAGCAGTTCTTC. It yields the protein CASSPRTGLELDEQFF.

The V and J genes are TRBV30 and TRBJ1-2, with a weak D call TRBD1 (6 bases). CDR1 is GTSNPN, CDR2 SVGIG, per germline (reference sequence). V shed 2 bases and J shed 0 bases, with 13 bases lying between them. The CDR3 has 15 residues. In nucleotides, the CDR3 is TGTGCCTGGAGTCCCGACAGGAGGTCTAACTATGGCTACACCTTC. Its protein is CAWSPDRRSNYGYTF.

The V and J genes are TRBV28 and TRBJ2-5; D gene unclear. V was shortened by 7 bases and J by 5 bases, with 11 bases between the two germline ends. The CDR3 runs to 12 residues. CDR1 and CDR2 from the germline V gene are MDHEN and SYDVKM. This CDR3 is CASIGRGETQYF. In DNA, the CDR3 is TGTGCCAGCATCGGCCGCGGTGAGACCCAGTACTTC.

DNA for the CDR3: TGCAGCGTGGGGGCAGGGGGTGGTTTCTACAATGAGCAGTTCTTC. As protein: CSVGAGGGFYNEQFF. The chain links TRBV29-1 to TRBJ2-1; 7 positions agree with TRBD1. CDR3 size: 15 residues. V lost 6 bases, J lost 3 bases, and 11 bases stayed unmatched. Germline V gene lookup returns CDR1 SQVTM and CDR2 ANQGSEA.

The chain employs TRBV7-2 and TRBJ1-4, with TRBD1 matching over 7 bases. The germline V gene has CDR1 SGHTA and CDR2 FQGNSA. V was pared by 5 bases and J by 5 bases, with 8 bases of the junction left unmatched. The CDR3 spans 15 residues. The CDR3 loop reads CASSATGTVNEKLFF. CDR3 sequence (DNA): TGTGCCAGCAGCGCAACCGGGACAGTAAATGAAAAACTGTTTTTT.

The V call is TRBV28, the J call TRBJ2-7, with 10 bases aligning to TRBD1. Germline values: CDR1 MDHEN, CDR2 SYDVKM. V was clipped by 4 bases and J by 2 bases; unmatched bases: 5. The CDR3 spans 15 residues. CDR3 nucleotides: TGTGCCAGCAGTTCTCCGGGACAGGGGACCTACGAGCAGTACTTC. The encoded protein is CASSSPGQGTYEQYF.

The genes are TRBV7-9 and TRBJ2-1, with D possibly matching TRBD2 (5 bases). Germline CDR1 and CDR2: SEHNR and FQNEAQ (reference sequence). The CDR3 consists of 14 residues. The V end lost 2 bases, the J end lost 1 base, and 6 bases lay between the germline ends. In DNA form, the CDR3 reads TGTGCCAGCAGCTTAACGGGATCCTACAATGAGCAGTTCTTC. This encodes CASSLTGSYNEQFF.

The chain's CDR3 is CASSLGVVDGETQYF. CDR3 sequence (DNA): TGTGCCAGCAGTCTCGGGGTGGTTGATGGAGAGACCCAGTACTTC. The chain recombines TRBV27 with TRBJ2-5; weak D call: TRBD2 (5 bases). Trimming removed 5 bases from V and 4 bases from J, with 17 bases in between. CDR3 length: 15 amino acids. Germline CDR1 MNHEY, CDR2 SMNVEV (reference sequence).

The J gene is TRBJ2-5, the V gene TRBV6-1; TRBD1 agrees at 8 bases. Germline CDR1 is MNHNS and CDR2 is SASEGT. With 5 bases clipped from V and 0 bases from J, the junction kept 2 bases outside the gene matches. The CDR3 extends over 14 amino acids. The CDR3 DNA is TGTGCCAGCAGTCGACAGGGGCACCAAGAGACCCAGTACTTC. This translates into CASSRQGHQETQYF.

The rearrangement joins TRBV6-5 to TRBJ2-5; maybe TRBD2 (5 bases). The ends were cut back, 8 bases at V and 0 bases at J, with 13 bases in the middle. The CDR3 is 14 amino acids. Germline V lookup: CDR1 MNHEY, CDR2 SVGAGI. The CDR3: CASAGSRYQETQYF. For the CDR3, the DNA is TGTGCCAGCGCGGGCTCACGGTACCAAGAGACCCAGTACTTC.

V and J are TRBV28 and TRBJ1-1, with D maybe TRBD1 (5 bases). This CDR3 spans 14 amino acids. The germline gives CDR1 MDHEN, CDR2 SYDVKM. V lost 5 bases and J 5 bases, leaving 15 bases between the germline ends. The CDR3 spells CASSPPHGGTEAFF. The CDR3 DNA reads TGTGCCAGCAGTCCACCACATGGGGGGACTGAAGCTTTCTTT.

The chain has TRBV6-6 and TRBJ2-7, with D possibly TRBD1 on 5 matching bases. The V end lost 0 bases, the J end lost 7 bases, and 13 bases lay between the germline ends. CDR3 length: 14 residues. Per germline, CDR1 MNHNY and CDR2 SVGAGI (reference sequence). The CDR3 loop reads CASSYSDITWEQYF. For the CDR3, the DNA is TGTGCCAGCAGTTACTCGGACATCACTTGGGAGCAGTACTTC.

This clone was observed a few times. In DNA, the CDR3 is TGTGCCTGGAGTGTACGGTTTGAGCAGTTCTTC. Translating gives CAWSVRFEQFF. The genes are TRBV30 and TRBJ2-1; no clear D gene. V dropped 0 bases and J dropped 9 bases, with 6 bases sitting between them. CDR3 length equals 11 residues. Germline V lookup: CDR1 GTSNPN, CDR2 SVGIG (reference sequence).

The V gene is TRBV30, the J gene TRBJ1-2; D possibly corresponds to TRBD1 (6 bases). The length of the CDR3 is 13 residues. Germline CDR1 GTSNPN, CDR2 SVGIG (reference sequence). The V end lost 3 bases, the J end lost 1 base, and 9 bases lay between the germline ends. As DNA, the CDR3 is TGTGCCTGGAGGACAGGTCTTAACTATGGCTACACCTTC. Translating gives CAWRTGLNYGYTF.

This chain joins TRBV19 and TRBJ1-2; D is undetermined. Trimming left V 2 bases short and J 4 bases short, with 11 bases between. In germline, CDR1 is LNHDA, CDR2 SQIVND (reference sequence). This CDR3 has 14 residues. CDR3 sequence: CASSIPGKGYGYTF. The CDR3, as DNA: TGTGCCAGTAGTATACCCGGGAAAGGCTATGGCTACACCTTC.

Only a few counts were recorded for this clone. The rearrangement joins TRBV5-1 to TRBJ2-7; a possible D gene is TRBD1 (6 bases). V dropped 0 bases and J dropped 7 bases, with 11 bases sitting between them. This CDR3 is built from 13 residues. Germline V CDR1 and CDR2: SGHRS, YFSETQ. The CDR3 nucleotides are TGCGCCAGCAGCTTGGCCGACAGGCAAGAGCAGTACTTC. As protein: CASSLADRQEQYF.

Concerning this clone itself: One end of the junction is discordant with germline, which a read error may explain. The chain's CDR3 is CARRGINEKLFF. CDR3 sequence (DNA): TGTGCCCGGAGGGGCATTAATGAAAAACTGTTTTTT. The chain carries TRBV30 and TRBJ1-4; tentative D call: TRBD1 (5 bases). In germline, CDR1 is GTSNPN, CDR2 SVGIG (reference sequence). This CDR3 has 12 amino acids.

The chain uses TRBV5-4 and TRBJ2-7, with 7 bases aligning to TRBD2. The CDR3 totals 14 residues. The V gene's germline CDR1 is SGHNT and CDR2 YYREEE (reference sequence). The V and J ends lost 4 bases and 4 bases, in that order; junction bases with no gene match: 8. The chain's CDR3 is CASSLGGAGYEQYF. The CDR3 coding sequence is TGTGCCAGCAGCCTCGGGGGAGCGGGGTACGAGCAGTACTTC.

The chain uses TRBV27 and TRBJ2-2; 14 bases are a match to TRBD2. Germline CDR1 and CDR2: MNHEY and SMNVEV (reference sequence). This CDR3 has 19 residues. V lost 3 bases, J lost 7 bases, and 13 bases stayed unmatched. In nucleotides, the CDR3 is TGTGCCAGCAGTTTCCTCGGGGGACTAGCGGGAGAGAATTACGGGGAGCTGTTTTTT. Encoded protein: CASSFLGGLAGENYGELFF.

CDR3 sequence (DNA): TGTGCCAGTAGGTCCACCGGACAGGTGATTTCACCCCTCCACTTT. Protein product: CASRSTGQVISPLHF. The chain combines TRBV19 with TRBJ1-6, with 7 nucleotides matching TRBD1. The CDR3 extends over 15 amino acids. CDR1 and CDR2 (germline): LNHDA, SQIVND (reference sequence). The trim removed 6 bases at V and 9 bases at J, leaving 11 bases unmatched.

The V call is TRBV28, the J call TRBJ1-1; no reliable D call. CDR1 is MDHEN and CDR2 is SYDVKM in the germline V gene. This CDR3 has 15 residues. The V end lost 6 bases, the J end lost 1 base, and 15 bases lay between the germline ends. CDR3 DNA sequence: TGTGCCAGCAGGTTTGTTTTGCGGGGGAACACTGAAGCTTTCTTT. Residues: CASRFVLRGNTEAFF.

This clone was observed a single time. The chain joins TRBV7-6 to TRBJ2-5; D gene ambiguous. V lost 2 bases and J lost 4, with 11 bases in between. The germline gives CDR1 SGHVS, CDR2 FNYEAQ. The CDR3 is 14 amino acids. The CDR3, as DNA: TGTGCCAGCAGCTTAAATGGTAACGGAGAGACCCAGTACTTC. Its protein product is CASSLNGNGETQYF.